Sequencing of this TCR beta chain was carried out in a study of shared clonotypes between healthy human individuals. Study-wide context: Those who served as donors were a couple of women and three men between the ages of 18 and 49.

Assay used: immunoSEQ multiplex PCR; TCRdb lists only in-frame clones, some missing. Of 1,500,000 or so clones listed, roughly 97% are singletons. As for this clone: Its antigen remains unidentified.

The donors were adults (healthy and HIV-negative) with no recent acute infections or vaccinations. Caucasian adults living in Nashville, Tennessee, provided all samples. J lost 3 bases, V lost 5 bases, and 7 bases had no gene match. This CDR3 has 15 amino acids. Germline CDR1 SGHTA, CDR2 FQGTGA. Study results and caveats: Clonotypes not shared had lower generation probabilities than those common to all four donors.

The clonotype comes from a man aged 30 to 45 in good health. V is TRBV7-3 and J is TRBJ2-1; 7 nucleotides agree with TRBD1. Material for sequencing was naive CD4+ T cells sorted from blood. The sample's subset: CD45RA+ positively selected. The CDR3 DNA sequence: TGTGCCAGCAGCACGACAGGGCCTGGCTACAATGAGCAGTTCTTC. Protein: CASSTTGPGYNEQFF.